These T cell receptor beta chains were read from a single sample in a study of PD-L1 blockade in urothelial cancer. Assay used: immunoSEQ multiplex PCR; TCRdb lists only in-frame clones, some missing. The sample holds 43,000 or so clones, approximately 80% seen once. The sample in question was PBMCs, obtained around atezolizumab (anti-PD-L1) treatment. All receptors derive from a man in his 60s with urothelial cancer. The CDR3 runs from the conserved cysteine through the conserved F or W. D genes are given only for firm matches.

TRBJ2-5 | - | TRBV28 | CASSLVMRQETQYF
TRBJ1-1 | - | TRBV11-2 | CASSFLAVNTEAFF
TRBJ1-5 | TRBD1 | TRBV30 | CAWGTVANQPQHF
TRBJ2-3 | TRBD2 | TRBV7-2 | CASSLGTSGADTQYF
TRBJ2-3 | - | TRBV27 | CASSPSFAGVTDTQYF
TRBJ2-2 | - | TRBV18 | CASSGENTGELFF
TRBJ1-5 | - | TRBV5-4 | CASSQENQPQHF
TRBJ2-5 | - | TRBV5-1 | CASSAGLVVKETQYF
TRBJ1-1 | - | TRBV19 | CASSIRSAEAFF
TRBJ1-3 | - | TRBV10-1 | CASSDGGNTIYF
TRBJ1-2 | - | TRBV5-6 | CASSLNSGYTF
TRBJ2-3 | - | TRBV6-1 | CASSVGVGGTDTQYF
TRBJ2-7 | - | TRBV2 | CASSDLNWVTSEEQYF
TRBJ2-7 | TRBD2 | TRBV9 | CASSASLAAFTYEQYF
TRBJ2-1 | TRBD1 | TRBV12-5 | CASQGQGANEQFF
TRBJ2-2 | TRBD2 | TRBV29-1 | CSVTGTSPTGELFF
TRBJ1-3 | TRBD1 | TRBV7-9 | CASSFTGTVGNTIYF
TRBJ2-5 | TRBD1 | TRBV30 | CAWSRGQGAETQYF
TRBJ2-1 | TRBD1 | TRBV2 | CASRPGQVYNEQFF
TRBJ2-7 | - | TRBV6-5 | CATLDRLTRSEQYF
TRBJ2-7 | TRBD2 | TRBV7-2 | CASSLSGRDSYEQYF
TRBJ1-4 | TRBD1 | TRBV5-1 | CASSYQQGGSEKLFF
TRBJ2-3 | TRBD2 | TRBV4-2 | CASSQGASGGAGRADTQYF
TRBJ2-7 | - | TRBV9 | CASSVALGLAKQYF
TRBJ2-7 | TRBD2 | TRBV2 | CASSQAGTSGYEQYF
TRBJ2-7 | TRBD1 | TRBV2 | CASRILGQGDEQYF
TRBJ1-2 | - | TRBV6-5 | CASGQNNYGYTF